This T cell receptor beta chain was captured in a study of blood T cells in healthy people across ages. Study-wide results and caveats: The study lacked donor CMV status, which possibly confounded expanded clonotype changes. Researchers report that TCR beta diversity correlated strongly with naive T cell percentage.

As regards this clonotype: What it binds is unknown.

V was clipped by 5 bases and J by 2 bases; unmatched bases: 8. The CDR3 length is 15 residues. CDR1 is MNHEY, CDR2 SMNVEV, per germline (reference sequence). Together with a sample-barcoded 5' primer, a J-beta primer mix was included in a second PCR lasting roughly 6 to 12 cycles. TCRdb reanalysed the 5' RACE reads using MiXCR and keeps one entry per CDR3 protein. The table includes about 800,000 distinct CDR3 sequences, roughly 25% detected once. This sample was also put to use in a study of T cells of mothers and their children.

The sample comprised blood. The chain couples TRBV27 to TRBJ2-7, with 8 bases aligning to TRBD2. This receptor was obtained from a boy between 10 and 17 years old in good health. The CDR3 protein is CASSTAGVGTYEQYF. The CDR3 DNA sequence: TGTGCCAGCAGTACAGCGGGAGTGGGAACCTACGAGCAGTACTTC.